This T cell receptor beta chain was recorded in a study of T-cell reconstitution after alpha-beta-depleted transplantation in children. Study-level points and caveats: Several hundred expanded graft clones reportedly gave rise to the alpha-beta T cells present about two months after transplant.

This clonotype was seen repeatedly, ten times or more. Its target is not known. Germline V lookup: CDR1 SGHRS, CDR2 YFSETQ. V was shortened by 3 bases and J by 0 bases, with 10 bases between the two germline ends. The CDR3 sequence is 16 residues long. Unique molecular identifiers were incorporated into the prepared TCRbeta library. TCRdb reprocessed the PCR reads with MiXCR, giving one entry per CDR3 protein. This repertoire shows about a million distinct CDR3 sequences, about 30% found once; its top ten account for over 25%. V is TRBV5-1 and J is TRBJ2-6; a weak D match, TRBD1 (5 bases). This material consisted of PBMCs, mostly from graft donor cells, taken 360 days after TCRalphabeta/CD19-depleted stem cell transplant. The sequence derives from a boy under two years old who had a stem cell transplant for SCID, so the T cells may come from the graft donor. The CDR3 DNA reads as TGCGCCAGCAGCTCCCAGGGATTCTCTGGGGCCAACGTCCTGACTTTC. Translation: CASSSQGFSGANVLTF.